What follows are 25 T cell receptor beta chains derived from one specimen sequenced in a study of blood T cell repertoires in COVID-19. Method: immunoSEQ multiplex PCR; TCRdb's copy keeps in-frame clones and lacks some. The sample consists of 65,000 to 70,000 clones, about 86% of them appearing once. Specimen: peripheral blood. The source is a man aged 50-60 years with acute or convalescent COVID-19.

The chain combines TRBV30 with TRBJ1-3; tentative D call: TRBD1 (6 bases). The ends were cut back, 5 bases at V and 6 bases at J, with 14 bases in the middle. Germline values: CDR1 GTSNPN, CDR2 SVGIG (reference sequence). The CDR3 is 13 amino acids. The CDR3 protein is CAWSRTETNTIYF. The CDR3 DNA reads TGTGCCTGGTCAAGGACAGAAACAAACACCATATATTTT.

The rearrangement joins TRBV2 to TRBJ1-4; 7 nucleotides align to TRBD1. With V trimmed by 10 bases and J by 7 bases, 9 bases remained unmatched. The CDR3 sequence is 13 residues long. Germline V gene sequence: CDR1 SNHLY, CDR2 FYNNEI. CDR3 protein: CATNRDRGEKLFF. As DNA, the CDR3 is TGTGCCACCAACCGGGACAGAGGTGAAAAACTGTTTTTT.

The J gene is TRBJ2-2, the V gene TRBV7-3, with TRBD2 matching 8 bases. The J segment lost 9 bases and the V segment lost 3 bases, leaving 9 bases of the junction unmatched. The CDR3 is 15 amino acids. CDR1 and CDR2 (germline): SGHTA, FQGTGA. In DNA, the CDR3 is TGTGCCAGCAGCTTTGTAGCGGGGAGGGACCGGGAGCTGTTTTTT. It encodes CASSFVAGRDRELFF.

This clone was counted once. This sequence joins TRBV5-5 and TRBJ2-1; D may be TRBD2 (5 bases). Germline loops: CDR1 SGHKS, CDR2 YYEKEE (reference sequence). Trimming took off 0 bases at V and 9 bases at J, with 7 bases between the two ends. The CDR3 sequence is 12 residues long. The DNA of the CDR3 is TGTGCCAGCAGCTTGGGAGGGATTGAGCAGTTCTTC. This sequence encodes CASSLGGIEQFF.

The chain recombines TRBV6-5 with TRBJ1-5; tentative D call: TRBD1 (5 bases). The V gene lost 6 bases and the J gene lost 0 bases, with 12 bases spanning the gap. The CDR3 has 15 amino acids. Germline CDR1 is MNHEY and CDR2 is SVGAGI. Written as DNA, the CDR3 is TGTGCCAGCAGGTGGACAAGTGATAGCAATCAGCCCCAGCATTTT. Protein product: CASRWTSDSNQPQHF.

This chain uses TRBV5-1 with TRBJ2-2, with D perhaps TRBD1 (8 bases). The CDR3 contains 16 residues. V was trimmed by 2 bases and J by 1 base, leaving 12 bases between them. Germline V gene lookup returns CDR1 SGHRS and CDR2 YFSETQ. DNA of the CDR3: TGCGCCAGCAGCTTAGCGGGACAGGTGAACACCGGGGAGCTGTTTTTT. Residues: CASSLAGQVNTGELFF. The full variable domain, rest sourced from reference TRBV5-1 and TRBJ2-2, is KAGVTQTPRYLIKTRGQQVTLSCSPISGHRSVSWYQQTPGQGLQFLFEYFSETQRNKGNFPGRFSGRQFSNSRSEMNVSTLELGDSALYLCASSLAGQVNTGELFFGEGSRLTVL.

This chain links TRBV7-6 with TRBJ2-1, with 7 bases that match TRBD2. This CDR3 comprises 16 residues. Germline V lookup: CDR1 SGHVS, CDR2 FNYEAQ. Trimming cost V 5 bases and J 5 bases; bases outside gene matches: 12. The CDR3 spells CASSLDLAGANNEQFF. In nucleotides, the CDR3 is TGTGCCAGCAGCCTCGACCTCGCGGGAGCCAACAATGAGCAGTTCTTC.

The CDR3: CASSFRTGLGEQYF. The CDR3 DNA follows: TGTGCCAGCAGCTTCCGGACAGGTCTGGGCGAGCAGTACTTC. The chain carries TRBV5-5 and TRBJ2-7, with 7 bases matching TRBD1. This CDR3 spans 14 amino acids. After removal of 2 bases from V and 6 bases from J, the junction contained 8 bases not matched to a gene. Germline V gene data show CDR1 as SGHKS and CDR2 as YYEKEE (reference sequence).

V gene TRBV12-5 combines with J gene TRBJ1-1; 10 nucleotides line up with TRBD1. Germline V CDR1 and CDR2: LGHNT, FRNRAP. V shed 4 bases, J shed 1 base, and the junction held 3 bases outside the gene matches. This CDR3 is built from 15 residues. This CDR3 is CASGSRTGGNTEAFF. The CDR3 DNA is TGTGCTAGTGGTTCCCGGACAGGGGGGAACACTGAAGCTTTCTTT.

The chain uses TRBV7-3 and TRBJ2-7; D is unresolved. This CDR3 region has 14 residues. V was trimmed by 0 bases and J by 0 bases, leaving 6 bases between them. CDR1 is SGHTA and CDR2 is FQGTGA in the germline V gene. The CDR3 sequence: CASSLTGSSYEQYF. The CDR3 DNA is TGTGCCAGCAGCTTAACCGGGTCCTCCTACGAGCAGTACTTC.

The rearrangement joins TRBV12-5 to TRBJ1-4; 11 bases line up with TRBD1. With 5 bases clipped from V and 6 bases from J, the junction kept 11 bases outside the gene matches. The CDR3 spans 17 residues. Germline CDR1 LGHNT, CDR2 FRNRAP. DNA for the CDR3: TGTGCTAGTGGTCTGGACAGGGGGCAGGGATATGATGAAAAACTGTTTTTT. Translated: CASGLDRGQGYDEKLFF.

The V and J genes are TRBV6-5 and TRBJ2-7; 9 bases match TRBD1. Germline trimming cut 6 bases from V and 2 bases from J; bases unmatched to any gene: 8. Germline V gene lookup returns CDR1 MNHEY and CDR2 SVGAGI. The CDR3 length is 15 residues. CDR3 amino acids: CASRRDRDSTYEQYF. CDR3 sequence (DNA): TGTGCCAGCAGGCGGGACAGGGATAGCACCTACGAGCAGTACTTC.

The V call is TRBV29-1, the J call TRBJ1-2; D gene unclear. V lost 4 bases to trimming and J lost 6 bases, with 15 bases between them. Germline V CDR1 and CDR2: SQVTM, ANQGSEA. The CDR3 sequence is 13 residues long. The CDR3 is CSVGGVLKDGYTF. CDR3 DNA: TGCAGCGTTGGTGGAGTGCTGAAGGATGGCTACACCTTC.

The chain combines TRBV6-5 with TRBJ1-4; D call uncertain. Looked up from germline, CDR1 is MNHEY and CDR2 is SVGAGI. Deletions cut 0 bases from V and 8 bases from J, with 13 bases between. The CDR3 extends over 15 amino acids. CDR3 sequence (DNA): TGTGCCAGCAGTTACTCCGGGATAGCGGGGGAAAAACTGTTTTTT. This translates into CASSYSGIAGEKLFF.

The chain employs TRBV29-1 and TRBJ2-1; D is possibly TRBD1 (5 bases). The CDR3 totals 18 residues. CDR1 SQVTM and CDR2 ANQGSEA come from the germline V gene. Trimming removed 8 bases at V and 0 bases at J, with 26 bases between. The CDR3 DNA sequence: TGCAGCTCTCAACCAGCCTGGGGCAGGGCAAGCTCCTACAATGAGCAGTTCTTC. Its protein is CSSQPAWGRASSYNEQFF.

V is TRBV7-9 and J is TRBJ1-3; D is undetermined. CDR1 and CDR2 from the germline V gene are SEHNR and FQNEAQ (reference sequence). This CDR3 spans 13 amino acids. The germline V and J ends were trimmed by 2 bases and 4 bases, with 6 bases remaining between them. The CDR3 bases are TGTGCCAGCAGCTTAACGGTGGGAAACACCATATATTTT. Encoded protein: CASSLTVGNTIYF.

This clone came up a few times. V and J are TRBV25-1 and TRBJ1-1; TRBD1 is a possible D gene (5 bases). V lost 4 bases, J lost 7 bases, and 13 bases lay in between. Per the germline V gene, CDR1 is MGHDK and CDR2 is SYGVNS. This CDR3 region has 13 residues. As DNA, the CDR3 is TGTGCCAGCAGTGTCCCCCCAAGGGGTGAAGCTTTCTTT. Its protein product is CASSVPPRGEAFF. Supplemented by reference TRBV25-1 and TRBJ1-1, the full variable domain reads EADIYQTPRYLVIGTGKKITLECSQTMGHDKMYWYQQDPGMELHLIHYSYGVNSTEKGDLSSESTVSRIRTEHFPLTLESARPSHTSQYLCASSVPPRGEAFFGQGTRLTVV.

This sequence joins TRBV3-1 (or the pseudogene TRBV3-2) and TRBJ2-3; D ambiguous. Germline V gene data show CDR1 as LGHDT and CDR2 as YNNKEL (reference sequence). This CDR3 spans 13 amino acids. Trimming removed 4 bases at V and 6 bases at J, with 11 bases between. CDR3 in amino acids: CASSPTQQDTQYF. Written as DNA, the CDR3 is TGTGCCAGCAGCCCGACACAGCAGGATACGCAGTATTTT.

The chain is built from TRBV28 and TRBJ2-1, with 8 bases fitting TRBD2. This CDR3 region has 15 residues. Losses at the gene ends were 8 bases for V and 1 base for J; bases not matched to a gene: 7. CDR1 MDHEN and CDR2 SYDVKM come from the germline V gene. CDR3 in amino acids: CASGATSASYNEQFF. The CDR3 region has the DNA TGTGCCAGCGGCGCGACTAGCGCGTCCTACAATGAGCAGTTCTTC.

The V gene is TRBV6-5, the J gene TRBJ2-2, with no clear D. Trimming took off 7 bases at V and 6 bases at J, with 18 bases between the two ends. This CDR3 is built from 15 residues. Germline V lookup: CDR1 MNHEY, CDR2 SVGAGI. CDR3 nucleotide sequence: TGTGCCAGCACCCTGGGCCCAACGGTTCCCGGGGAGCTGTTTTTT. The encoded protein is CASTLGPTVPGELFF.

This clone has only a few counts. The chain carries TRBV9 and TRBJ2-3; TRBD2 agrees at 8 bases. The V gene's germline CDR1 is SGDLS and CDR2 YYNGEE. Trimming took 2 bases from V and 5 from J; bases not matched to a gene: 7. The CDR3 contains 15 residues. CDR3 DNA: TGTGCCAGCAGCGTCGCGGGGGGTAGGGGAGATACGCAGTATTTT. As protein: CASSVAGGRGDTQYF.

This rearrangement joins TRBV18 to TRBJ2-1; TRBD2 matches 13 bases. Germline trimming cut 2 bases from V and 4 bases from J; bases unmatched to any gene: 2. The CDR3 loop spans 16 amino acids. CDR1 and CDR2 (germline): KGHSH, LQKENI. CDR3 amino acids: CASSPGTSGTYNEQFF. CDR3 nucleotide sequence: TGTGCCAGCTCACCAGGGACTAGCGGGACTTACAATGAGCAGTTCTTC.

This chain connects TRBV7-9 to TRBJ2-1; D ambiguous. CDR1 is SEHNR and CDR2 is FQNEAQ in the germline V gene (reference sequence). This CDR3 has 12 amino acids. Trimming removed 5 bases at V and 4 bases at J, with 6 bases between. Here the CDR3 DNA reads TGTGCCAGCAGCCGAACTTACAATGAGCAGTTCTTC. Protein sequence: CASSRTYNEQFF.

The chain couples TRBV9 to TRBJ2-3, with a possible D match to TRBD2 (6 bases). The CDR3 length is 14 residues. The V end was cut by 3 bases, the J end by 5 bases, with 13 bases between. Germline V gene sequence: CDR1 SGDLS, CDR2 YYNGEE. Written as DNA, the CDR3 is TGTGCCAGCAGCGGGGTCGGAGCGGGAGATACGCAGTATTTT. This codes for CASSGVGAGDTQYF.

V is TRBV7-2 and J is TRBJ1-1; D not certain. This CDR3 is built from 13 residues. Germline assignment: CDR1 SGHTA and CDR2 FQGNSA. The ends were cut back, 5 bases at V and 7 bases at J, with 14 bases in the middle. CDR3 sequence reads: CASSKSVSFEAFF. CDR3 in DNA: TGTGCCAGCAGCAAGAGCGTCTCATTTGAAGCTTTCTTT.